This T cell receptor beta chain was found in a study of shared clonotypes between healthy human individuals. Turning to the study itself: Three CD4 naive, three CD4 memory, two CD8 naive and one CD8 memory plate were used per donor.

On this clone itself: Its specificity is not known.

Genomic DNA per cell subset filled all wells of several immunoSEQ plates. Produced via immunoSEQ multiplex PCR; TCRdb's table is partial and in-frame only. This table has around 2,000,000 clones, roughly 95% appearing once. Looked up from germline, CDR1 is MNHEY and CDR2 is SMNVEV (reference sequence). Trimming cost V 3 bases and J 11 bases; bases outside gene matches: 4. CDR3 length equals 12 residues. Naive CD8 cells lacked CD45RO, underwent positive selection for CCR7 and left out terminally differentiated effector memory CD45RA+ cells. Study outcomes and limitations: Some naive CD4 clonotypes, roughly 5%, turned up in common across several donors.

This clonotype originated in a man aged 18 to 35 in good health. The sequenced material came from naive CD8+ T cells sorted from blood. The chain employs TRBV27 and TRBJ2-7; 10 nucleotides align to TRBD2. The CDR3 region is CASSFTSGTEYF. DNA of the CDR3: TGTGCCAGCAGTTTCACTAGCGGGACGGAGTACTTC.